The rows below give T cell receptor beta chains drawn from one sample of a study of T cells in Graves' hyperthyroidism and ophthalmopathy. TCRdb reanalysed the multiplex PCR reads using MiXCR and keeps one entry per CDR3 protein. The sample records over 300,000 distinct CDR3 sequences, around 14% being singletons. Specimen: blood. The origin of the receptors is a woman aged 60-75 years with Graves' hyperthyroidism. Both conserved end residues are part of each CDR3. The D gene is left open where the match is weak. The size field is filled for only some rows; it gives once, few, many or a size class.

J gene,V gene,D gene,clone size,CDR3 DNA,CDR3 protein
TRBJ1-3,TRBV6-1,-,many,TGTGCCAGCAGGGACCCGGGCCAGCACTCTGGAAACACCATATATTTT,CASRDPGQHSGNTIYF
TRBJ2-3,TRBV5-1,TRBD2,once,TGCGCCAGCAGCTGGGGACTAGCCGAAACAGATACGCAGTATTTT,CASSWGLAETDTQYF
TRBJ1-1,TRBV20-1,-,-,TGCAGTGCTAGAGATCCACGGGGGCGGTCTGAAGCTTTCTTT,CSARDPRGRSEAFF
TRBJ2-5,TRBV20-1,TRBD2,-,TGCAGTGCCCCTCGGCGGGAGTTAGAAGAGACCCAGTACTTC,CSAPRRELEETQYF
TRBJ2-7,TRBV12-3/TRBV12-4,TRBD2,many,TGTGCCAGCAGTCCACGGACTAGCTACGAGCAGTACTTC,CASSPRTSYEQYF
TRBJ1-1,TRBV5-1,-,many,TGCGCCAGCAGCCCGGGGTCCCGGACCAACGAGGGAGCTTTCTTT,CASSPGSRTNEGAFF
TRBJ2-1,TRBV2,-,-,TGTGCCAGCAGTTCGAACCGCGGTGGGGGGGCAGGCTACAATGAGCAGTTCTTC,CASSSNRGGGAGYNEQFF
TRBJ1-4,TRBV30,-,-,TGTGCCTGGAGTACCACTTGGGTAGAAAAACTGTTTTTT,CAWSTTWVEKLFF
TRBJ2-1,TRBV6-2/TRBV6-3,TRBD2,many,TGTGCCAGCAGTACCCTAAGCGGGACTACCTCCTACAATGAGCAGTTCTTC,CASSTLSGTTSYNEQFF
TRBJ2-2,TRBV27,TRBD2,-,TGTGCCAGCCCCCCCCCGCTAGCGGACACCGGGGAGCTGTTTTTT,CASPPPLADTGELFF
TRBJ2-3,TRBV28,-,many,TGTGCCAGCAGTTTGATGAATTGGACAGACACAGATACGCAGTATTTT,CASSLMNWTDTDTQYF
TRBJ2-3,TRBV12-3/TRBV12-4,TRBD2,many,TGTGCCAGCACCCCCGGGACTAGCGGGAGGCCCAACACAGATACGCAGTATTTT,CASTPGTSGRPNTDTQYF
TRBJ2-3,TRBV5-1,TRBD1,many,TGTGCCAGCAGCCCCGGACAGGGGCCAGATACGCAGTATTTT,CASSPGQGPDTQYF
TRBJ2-2,TRBV6-1,TRBD2,-,TGTACTAGCGGTGGGCCGAACACCGGGGAGCTGTTTTTT,CTSGGPNTGELFF
TRBJ2-5,TRBV5-4,-,many,TGTGCCAGCAGCTTCGGCCGGGAGACCCAGTACTTC,CASSFGRETQYF
TRBJ2-1,TRBV19,TRBD2,few,TGTGCCAGTAGTGATTTAGCGGGCCCCAAGCCGCGTGAGCAGTTCTTC,CASSDLAGPKPREQFF
TRBJ1-5,TRBV3-1,TRBD1,many,TGTGCCAGCAGCCCTACACCGACAGGGAATCAGCCCCAGCATTTT,CASSPTPTGNQPQHF
TRBJ2-3,TRBV24-1,-,-,TGTGCCACCAGTGATTTGAATCGGGTATCTAGCACAGATACGCAGTATTTT,CATSDLNRVSSTDTQYF
TRBJ2-7,TRBV2,TRBD1,many,TGTGCCAGCAGTGTTTTTGGACAGGGCTACGAGCAGTACTTC,CASSVFGQGYEQYF
TRBJ2-7,TRBV7-2,-,many,TGTGCCAGCAGCTTAGAGCTGAGCTCCTACGAGCAGTACTTC,CASSLELSSYEQYF
TRBJ2-7,TRBV11-3,-,many,TGTGCCAGCAGCTCACGCTACGAGCAGTACTTC,CASSSRYEQYF
TRBJ2-1,TRBV6-1,-,many,TGTGCCAGCAGTGAACGGCGGGACTCCTACAATGAGCAGTTCTTC,CASSERRDSYNEQFF
TRBJ2-4,TRBV7-2,-,-,TGTGCCAGCAGCTCGACAACAGGGAGAGGGATAAACATTCAGTACTTC,CASSSTTGRGINIQYF
TRBJ2-1,TRBV9,TRBD2,-,TGTGCCAGCAGCGTAGCGGGAGGGCTAAATGAGCAGTTCTTC,CASSVAGGLNEQFF
TRBJ2-1,TRBV12-3/TRBV12-4,-,-,TGTGCCAGCAGTTTGATGGGTTTTCATAGGGGCGGGGTCTACAATGAGCAGTTCTTC,CASSLMGFHRGGVYNEQFF
TRBJ2-5,TRBV29-1,-,-,TGCAGCGTTGGAATGGTGTCGGAGACCCAGTACTTC,CSVGMVSETQYF
TRBJ1-6,TRBV13,-,many,TGTGCCAGCAGCTTAGGGGAGGGGTATAATTCACCCCTCCACTTT,CASSLGEGYNSPLHF
TRBJ2-5,TRBV28,TRBD2,many,TGTGCCAGCAGTTTGACTAGCGGGTTGAAGACCCAGTACTTC,CASSLTSGLKTQYF
TRBJ1-6,TRBV20-1,TRBD1,many,TGCAGTGCTAGAGCCGGGACAGGGGGCAGAAATTCACCCCTCCACTTT,CSARAGTGGRNSPLHF
TRBJ2-1,TRBV7-8,-,many,TGTGCCAGCAGCTTAGGTTTCCATGAGCAGTTCTTC,CASSLGFHEQFF
TRBJ2-2,TRBV10-1,TRBD2,-,TGCGCCAGCAGTGAGTCCGGGGGGGGCACCGGGGAGCTGTTTTTT,CASSESGGGTGELFF
TRBJ2-3,TRBV11-2,-,many,TGTGCCAGCAGCTCGCGACAAACGGGAGATACGCAGTATTTT,CASSSRQTGDTQYF
TRBJ1-2,TRBV19,-,-,TGTGCCAGTAGTATAAGTTTGGAGGGATCTCGAGGGAATTATGGCTACACCTTC,CASSISLEGSRGNYGYTF
TRBJ1-5,TRBV3-1,TRBD1,few,TGTGCCAGCAGCAACGGACAGGGAAGCAATCAGCCCCAGCGTTTT,CASSNGQGSNQPQRF
TRBJ2-6,TRBV5-1,TRBD1,-,TGCGCCAGCAGCGCGACGGGACAGGGGTCTGGGGCCAACGTCCTGACTTTC,CASSATGQGSGANVLTF
TRBJ1-5,TRBV20-1,TRBD1,-,TGCAGTGCTACCCCGGGACAGGGGTACAATCAGCCCCAGCATTTT,CSATPGQGYNQPQHF
TRBJ2-1,TRBV12-3/TRBV12-4,TRBD2,many,TGTGCCAGCAGTTTACGCCCCCTCCTAGCGGGAGGTGTAAATGAGCAGTTCTTC,CASSLRPLLAGGVNEQFF
TRBJ2-2,TRBV19,TRBD1,-,TGTGCCAGTACCAACAGGGGGCGAGGGTCCAAAACCGGGGAGCTGTTTTTT,CASTNRGRGSKTGELFF
TRBJ2-1,TRBV7-2,TRBD2,-,TGTGCCAGCAGCCCTCCGGGACTAGACCAGTTCTTC,CASSPPGLDQFF
TRBJ1-1,TRBV29-1,-,few,TGCAGCGTTGAGGGGGGTAGGAACACTGAAGCTTTCTTT,CSVEGGRNTEAFF
TRBJ2-1,TRBV11-3,TRBD2,many,TGTGCCAGCAGCTTAGGGACTAGCGGGATTTCCAATGAGCAGTTCTTC,CASSLGTSGISNEQFF
TRBJ2-5,TRBV3-1,-,many,TGTGCCAGCAGCCTAAGAGGACAGACCCAAGAGACCCAGTACTTC,CASSLRGQTQETQYF
TRBJ1-5,TRBV27,-,few,TGTGCCAGCAGTTTTTCTGGGGGCGGGGGGCAGCCCCAGCATTTT,CASSFSGGGGQPQHF
TRBJ2-3,TRBV12-3/TRBV12-4,-,many,TGTGCCAGCACTCACGAGGACCCAGATACGCAGTATTTT,CASTHEDPDTQYF
TRBJ2-3,TRBV4-1,-,many,TGCGCCAGCAGCCCGCGAGTGAGCACAGATACGCAGTATTTT,CASSPRVSTDTQYF
TRBJ1-5,TRBV2,-,many,TGTGCCAGCAGTGCAAGGCTGGGTAGCAATCAGCCCCAGCATTTT,CASSARLGSNQPQHF
TRBJ1-2,TRBV2,-,many,TGTGCCAGCAGTGAAAGGCGTGAGTCGGGAGGCTACACCTTC,CASSERRESGGYTF
TRBJ2-7,TRBV11-2,TRBD2,many,TGTGCCAGCACCAGAGCGGGAGGCTACGAGCAGTACTTC,CASTRAGGYEQYF
TRBJ2-3,TRBV11-2,-,many,TGTGCCAGCAGCACCTTCGGGTCGGCAGATACGCAGTATTTT,CASSTFGSADTQYF
TRBJ2-5,TRBV15,-,few,TGTGCCACCAGCAGAGGGGAACACCAAGAGACCCAGTACTTC,CATSRGEHQETQYF
TRBJ2-7,TRBV30,-,many,TGTGCCTGGAGTCGGGGACATAGTAACGAGCAGTACTTC,CAWSRGHSNEQYF
TRBJ2-1,TRBV7-9,TRBD2,many,TGTGCCAGCAGCTTAGAGAAAAGCGGGAAGCCATACAATGAGCAGTTCTTC,CASSLEKSGKPYNEQFF